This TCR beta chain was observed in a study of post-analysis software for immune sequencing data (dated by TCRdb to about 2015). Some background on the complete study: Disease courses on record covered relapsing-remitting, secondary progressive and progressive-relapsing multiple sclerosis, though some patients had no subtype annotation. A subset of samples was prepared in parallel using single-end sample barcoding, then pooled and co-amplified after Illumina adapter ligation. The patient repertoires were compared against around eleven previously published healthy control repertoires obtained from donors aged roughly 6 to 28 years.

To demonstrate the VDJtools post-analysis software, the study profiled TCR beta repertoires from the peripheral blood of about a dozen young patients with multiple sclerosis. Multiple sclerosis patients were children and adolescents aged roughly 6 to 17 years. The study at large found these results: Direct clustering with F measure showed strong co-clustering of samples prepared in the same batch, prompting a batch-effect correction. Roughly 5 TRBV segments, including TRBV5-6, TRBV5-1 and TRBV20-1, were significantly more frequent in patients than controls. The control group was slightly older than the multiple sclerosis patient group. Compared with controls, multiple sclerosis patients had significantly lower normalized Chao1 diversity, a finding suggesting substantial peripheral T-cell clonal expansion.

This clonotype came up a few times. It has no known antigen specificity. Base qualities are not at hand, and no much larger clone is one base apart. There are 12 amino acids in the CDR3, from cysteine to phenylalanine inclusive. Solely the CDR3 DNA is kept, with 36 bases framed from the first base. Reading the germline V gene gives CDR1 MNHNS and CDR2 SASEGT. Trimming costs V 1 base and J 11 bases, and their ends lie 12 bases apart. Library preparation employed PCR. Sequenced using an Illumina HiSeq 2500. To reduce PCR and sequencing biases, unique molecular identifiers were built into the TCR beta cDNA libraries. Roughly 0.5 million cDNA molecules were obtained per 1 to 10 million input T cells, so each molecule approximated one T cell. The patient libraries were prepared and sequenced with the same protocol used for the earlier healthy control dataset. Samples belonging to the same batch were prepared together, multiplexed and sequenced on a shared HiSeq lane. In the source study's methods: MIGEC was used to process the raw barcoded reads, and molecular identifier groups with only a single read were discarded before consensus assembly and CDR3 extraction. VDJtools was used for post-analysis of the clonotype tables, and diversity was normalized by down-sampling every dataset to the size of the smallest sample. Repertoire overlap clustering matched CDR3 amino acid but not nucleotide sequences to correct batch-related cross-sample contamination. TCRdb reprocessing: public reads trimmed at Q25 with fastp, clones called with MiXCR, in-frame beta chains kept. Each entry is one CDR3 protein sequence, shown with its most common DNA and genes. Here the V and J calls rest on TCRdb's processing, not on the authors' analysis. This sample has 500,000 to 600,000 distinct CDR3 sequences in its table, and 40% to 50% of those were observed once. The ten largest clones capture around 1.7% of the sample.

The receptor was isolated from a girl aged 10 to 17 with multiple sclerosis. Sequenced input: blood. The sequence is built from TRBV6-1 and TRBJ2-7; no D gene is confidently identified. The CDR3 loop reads CASSEGVPREYF. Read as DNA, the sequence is TGTGCCAGCAGTGAAGGGGTACCCAGAGAGTACTTC.